Shown below are 12 T cell receptor beta chains from a single sample sequenced in a study of OX40 agonist ivuxolimab in advanced cancers. Libraries came from the immunoSEQ multiplex PCR assay. This immuneACCESS table, as held by TCRdb, lists in-frame sequences with V and J called but not all clones. Of the missing ones, under half trace to an unresolved V gene in checked studies; the others have no known cause. The sample contains some 55,000 clones, more than 70% of them found a single time. Roughly 2.5% of the sample is held by the ten biggest clonotypes. Sequencing was performed on CD4+ or CD8+ T cells sorted from blood, taken in a trial of the OX40 agonist ivuxolimab. These receptors originate from an adult with an advanced solid tumor such as melanoma, head and neck, liver or kidney cancer.

The V call is TRBV14, the J call TRBJ1-3; weak D call: TRBD1 (6 bases). The germline V gene has CDR1 SGHDN and CDR2 FVKESK. Trimming took off 4 bases at V and 0 bases at J, with 10 bases between the two ends. The CDR3 runs 15 residues. The CDR3 protein is CASSRDRSSGNTIYF. CDR3 sequence (DNA): TGTGCCAGCAGCCGCGACAGGAGCTCTGGAAACACCATATATTTT.

This clone has a single count. The chain's CDR3 is CASSLASSGSTDTQYF. Written as DNA, the CDR3 is TGTGCCAGCAGCTTAGCTTCCAGCGGGAGCACAGATACGCAGTATTTT. V gene TRBV7-2 combines with J gene TRBJ2-3, with D possibly TRBD2 on 6 matching bases. This CDR3 has 16 residues. Germline CDR1 reads SGHTA; CDR2 reads FQGNSA. Deletions cut 0 bases from V and 0 bases from J, with 10 bases between.

The chain links TRBV5-1 to TRBJ2-7; 8 bases line up with TRBD1. This CDR3 is built from 14 residues. V was clipped by 7 bases and J by 2 bases; unmatched bases: 8. The germline CDR1 and CDR2 sequences are SGHRS and YFSETQ. The chain's CDR3 is CASGPDRDPYEQYF. CDR3 nucleotide sequence: TGCGCCAGCGGCCCGGACAGGGATCCCTACGAGCAGTACTTC.

This clone was seen a single time. The gene calls are TRBV6-6 and TRBJ1-2; TRBD1 might be the D (5 bases). The germline V gene has CDR1 MNHNY and CDR2 SVGAGI (reference sequence). The V gene lost 3 bases and the J gene lost 7 bases, with 12 bases spanning the gap. The CDR3 is made up of 13 amino acids. This CDR3 is CASSYQGAAGYTF. CDR3 nucleotide sequence: TGTGCCAGCAGTTATCAAGGGGCCGCTGGCTACACCTTC.

V usage is TRBV5-6 and J usage is TRBJ2-7, with D possibly being TRBD1 (5 bases). CDR3 length: 15 residues. Germline values: CDR1 SGHDT, CDR2 YYEEEE. The V end lost 1 base, the J end lost 4 bases, and 15 bases lay between the germline ends. CDR3 DNA sequence: TGTGCCAGCAGCTTGAGTCCAGGGTCCCATTACGAGCAGTACTTC. Translated: CASSLSPGSHYEQYF.

There are a few counts of this clone. The chain carries TRBV6-5 and TRBJ1-2; 9 nucleotides line up with TRBD1. CDR1 MNHEY and CDR2 SVGAGI come from the germline V gene. V shed 6 bases and J 7 bases; nucleotides not matched to a gene: 12. The CDR3 is made up of 15 amino acids. The CDR3 is CASRPPGQGGSGYTF. The CDR3, as DNA: TGTGCCAGCAGGCCCCCGGGACAGGGAGGCTCTGGCTACACCTTC.

V and J are TRBV7-3 and TRBJ2-3; 10 bases align to TRBD1. The V gene end was trimmed by 5 bases and the J gene end by 4 bases; junction bases not matched to a gene: 6. This CDR3 region has 15 residues. Germline V CDR1 and CDR2: SGHTA, FQGTGA. The CDR3 is CASSPRDRGSDTQYF. The DNA of the CDR3 is TGTGCCAGCAGCCCACGGGACAGGGGCTCAGATACGCAGTATTTT.

The chain combines TRBV21-1 with TRBJ2-1; whether TRBD2, the table's D call, matches the DNA was not checked. TRBV21-1 is labeled a pseudogene. This CDR3 spans 14 amino acids. CDR3 bases: TGTGCCAGCAGCAAAGCCCGGAGGGGCAATGAGCAGTTCTTC. It specifies CASSKARRGNEQFF.

The V and J genes are TRBV9 and TRBJ1-2; weak D call: TRBD1 (6 bases). The CDR3 consists of 16 residues. Trimming left V 2 bases short and J 0 bases short, with 14 bases between. Germline lookup yields CDR1 SGDLS and CDR2 YYNGEE. This CDR3 reads CASSVGTGRANYGYTF. As DNA, the CDR3 is TGTGCCAGCAGCGTGGGTACAGGGAGGGCTAACTATGGCTACACCTTC.

This chain joins TRBV19 and TRBJ1-2, with a tentative D call TRBD1 (6 bases). The CDR3 length is 18 residues. Per germline, CDR1 LNHDA and CDR2 SQIVND (reference sequence). Trimming cost V 7 bases and J 1 base, with 25 bases left between them. CDR3 region: CASTQGLSTRIYNYGYTF. For the CDR3, the DNA is TGTGCCAGTACTCAGGGGCTTTCCACTCGGATTTATAACTATGGCTACACCTTC.

The chain joins TRBV6-1 to TRBJ1-2; tentatively, D is TRBD1 (6 bases). The CDR3 runs 13 residues. Germline CDR1 and CDR2: MNHNS and SASEGT. V lost 5 bases and J 2 bases, leaving 9 bases between the germline ends. This CDR3 reads CASSRGGNYGYTF. The CDR3 nucleotides are TGTGCCAGCAGTAGGGGGGGAAACTATGGCTACACCTTC.

The rearrangement links TRBV7-9 to TRBJ1-5, with D uncertain. The ends were cut back, 1 base at V and 0 bases at J, with 10 bases in the middle. Germline lookup yields CDR1 SEHNR and CDR2 FQNEAQ (reference sequence). The CDR3 is 16 amino acids. CDR3 region: CASSLGTMNSNQPQHF. CDR3 DNA: TGTGCCAGCAGCTTAGGGACGATGAATAGCAATCAGCCCCAGCATTTT.